These 24 T cell receptor beta chains were all obtained from the same sample, sequenced in a study of cytomegalovirus exposure and HLA in healthy donors. The PCR contained 60 Vbeta and 13 Jbeta primers. Produced via immunoSEQ multiplex PCR; TCRdb's table is partial and in-frame only. The table records roughly 150,000 clones, 65% to 70% of them present only once. What was sequenced was PBMCs. The receptors were sampled from a man between 25 and 39 years old in good health and CMV-seropositive.

In its sample, this clone was seen a few times. The chain has TRBV10-2 and TRBJ2-1; TRBD1 might be the D (5 bases). Germline V lookup: CDR1 WSHSY, CDR2 SAAADI. The CDR3 runs to 14 residues. V lost 2 bases, J lost 12 bases, and 17 bases lay in between. DNA for the CDR3: TGCGCCAGCAGTGAGGCTCCAGTAGGGGCAGGGCAGTTCTTC. It is translated as CASSEAPVGAGQFF.

This sequence joins TRBV7-9 and TRBJ2-7; 7 bases are shared with TRBD2. Germline V gene sequence: CDR1 SEHNR, CDR2 FQNEAQ (reference sequence). The CDR3 has 15 amino acids. V trimming: 5 bases; J trimming: 3 bases; junction bases outside the gene matches: 10. CDR3 coding DNA: TGTGCCAGCAGCCCCAGCCGGGGGGTAGGCTACGAGCAGTACTTC. It yields the protein CASSPSRGVGYEQYF. The whole variable domain, remainder taken from reference TRBV7-9 and TRBJ2-7, is DTGVSQNPRHKITKRGQNVTFRCDPISEHNRLYWYRQTLGQGPEFLTYFQNEAQLEKSRLLSDRFSAERPKGSFSTLEIQRTEQGDSAMYLCASSPSRGVGYEQYFGPGTRLTVT.

The CDR3 here is CASSLMGGREQYF. CDR3 bases: TGCGCCAGCAGCTTGATGGGCGGGCGAGAGCAGTACTTC. V and J are TRBV5-1 and TRBJ2-7; the D gene is possibly TRBD2 (5 bases). The CDR3 covers 13 residues. The V gene lost 1 base and the J gene lost 7 bases, with 12 bases spanning the gap. The V gene's germline CDR1 is SGHRS and CDR2 YFSETQ. Together with reference TRBV5-1 and TRBJ2-7, the CDR3 gives the full variable domain: KAGVTQTPRYLIKTRGQQVTLSCSPISGHRSVSWYQQTPGQGLQFLFEYFSETQRNKGNFPGRFSGRQFSNSRSEMNVSTLELGDSALYLCASSLMGGREQYFGPGTRLTVT.

The chain is built from TRBV5-5 and TRBJ2-7; D might be TRBD2 (5 bases). Trimming left V 3 bases short and J 7 bases short, with 20 bases between. CDR1 and CDR2 from the germline V gene are SGHKS and YYEKEE (reference sequence). This CDR3 comprises 15 residues. CDR3 loop: CASSSHGVGVGEQYF. The CDR3 DNA sequence: TGTGCCAGCAGCTCCCATGGTGTCGGGGTGGGAGAGCAGTACTTC.

The chain links TRBV11-2 to TRBJ1-1; no clear D gene. V was clipped by 4 bases and J by 0 bases, with 12 bases between them. Germline loops: CDR1 SGHAT, CDR2 FQNNGV. The CDR3 contains 15 residues. The chain's CDR3 is CASSSTTVMNTEAFF. The CDR3 DNA follows: TGTGCCAGCAGCTCAACCACAGTCATGAACACTGAAGCTTTCTTT.

The chain joins TRBV30 to TRBJ1-2, with 8 bases matching TRBD1. V was clipped by 3 bases and J by 8 bases; unmatched bases: 11. CDR3 length: 14 amino acids. Germline V gives CDR1 GTSNPN, CDR2 SVGIG (reference sequence). The CDR3 protein is CAWSPEARGRGYTF. CDR3 sequence (DNA): TGTGCCTGGAGCCCCGAGGCCAGGGGGCGAGGCTACACCTTC. Drawing the rest from reference TRBV30 and TRBJ1-2, the complete variable domain is SQTIHQWPATLVQPVGSPLSLECTVEGTSNPNLYWYRQAAGRGLQLLFYSVGIGQISSEVPQNLSASRPQDRQFILSSKKLLLSDSGFYLCAWSPEARGRGYTFGSGTRLTVV.

The J gene is TRBJ1-4, the V gene TRBV5-4, with 8 bases identical to TRBD1. The germline V gene encodes CDR1 SGHNT and CDR2 YYREEE (reference sequence). The CDR3 runs 17 residues. V was pared by 6 bases and J by 8 bases, with 18 bases of the junction left unmatched. Written as DNA, the CDR3 is TGTGCCAGCAACCGATCGATCGTGGGACAGGATTACGAAAAACTGTTTTTT. Translating it yields CASNRSIVGQDYEKLFF.

The chain has TRBV5-1 and TRBJ2-1; D unclear. Trimming stripped 5 bases from V and 4 bases from J, with 10 bases between. The germline gives CDR1 SGHRS, CDR2 YFSETQ. The CDR3 is 13 residues long. DNA of the CDR3: TGCGCCAGCAGTTCTCTAATGTACAATGAGCAGTTCTTC. Translation gives CASSSLMYNEQFF. Together with reference TRBV5-1 and TRBJ2-1, the CDR3 gives the full variable domain: KAGVTQTPRYLIKTRGQQVTLSCSPISGHRSVSWYQQTPGQGLQFLFEYFSETQRNKGNFPGRFSGRQFSNSRSEMNVSTLELGDSALYLCASSSLMYNEQFFGPGTRLTVL.

The chain links TRBV5-1 to TRBJ2-1, with D possibly TRBD2 on 7 matching bases. Germline V lookup: CDR1 SGHRS, CDR2 YFSETQ. The CDR3 is 16 residues long. Trimming shortened V by 1 base and J by 5 bases, and 16 bases separated the two germline ends. In DNA, the CDR3 is TGCGCCAGCAGCTTGATGGGGGGGCTAGCGAACAATGAGCAGTTCTTC. This translates into CASSLMGGLANNEQFF.

The chain couples TRBV14 to TRBJ2-5, with TRBD2 identical over 10 bases. V trimming: 0 bases; J trimming: 3 bases; junction bases outside the gene matches: 10. The CDR3 is 18 amino acids. Germline V CDR1 and CDR2: SGHDN, FVKESK. DNA for the CDR3: TGTGCCAGCAGCCAAGAGGGGGGACTAGCGCAATATAAAGAGACCCAGTACTTC. The encoded protein is CASSQEGGLAQYKETQYF.

This clone was seen a single time. V gene TRBV5-6 combines with J gene TRBJ1-6; 9 bases fit TRBD1. V lost 6 bases, J lost 7 bases, and 11 bases stayed unmatched. CDR3 length equals 16 residues. Per germline, CDR1 SGHDT and CDR2 YYEEEE. The CDR3 spells CASTLRGQGPNSPLHF. CDR3 coding DNA: TGTGCCAGCACTCTCAGGGGACAGGGACCCAATTCACCCCTCCACTTT.

This clone was recorded only once. V is TRBV27 and J is TRBJ2-2; D is unclear. Germline V gene sequence: CDR1 MNHEY, CDR2 SMNVEV (reference sequence). V shed 2 bases and J shed 3 bases, with 7 bases lying between them. CDR3 length equals 14 residues. The CDR3 is CASSLATDTGELFF. The CDR3 DNA is TGTGCCAGCAGTTTAGCCACAGACACCGGGGAGCTGTTTTTT.

The chain recombines TRBV10-1 with TRBJ2-5; tentative D call: TRBD1 (5 bases). The length of the CDR3 is 13 residues. Trimming shortened V by 4 bases and J by 7 bases, and 13 bases separated the two germline ends. Germline V gene sequence: CDR1 WNHNN, CDR2 SYGVQD (reference sequence). The CDR3 DNA is TGCGCCAGCAGTGGGTCCGGCCAGGGGACCCAGTACTTC. Translating it yields CASSGSGQGTQYF.

The chain couples TRBV28 to TRBJ1-1; the D gene is possibly TRBD1 (6 bases). Germline assignment: CDR1 MDHEN and CDR2 SYDVKM. Trimming took off 5 bases at V and 6 bases at J, with 13 bases between the two ends. This CDR3 is built from 13 residues. Here the CDR3 DNA reads TGTGCCAGCAGTAGAAACAGGGTGGCTGAAGCTTTCTTT. This sequence encodes CASSRNRVAEAFF. Full variable domain (outside the CDR3, taken from reference TRBV28 and TRBJ1-1): DVKVTQSSRYLVKRTGEKVFLECVQDMDHENMFWYRQDPGLGLRLIYFSYDVKMKEKGDIPEGYSVSREKKERFSLILESASTNQTSMYLCASSRNRVAEAFFGQGTRLTVV.

The chain has TRBV7-8 and TRBJ1-2, with 9 bases aligning to TRBD1. Unmatched junction bases numbered 4, after V lost 0 bases and J lost 2 bases. Germline V gene lookup returns CDR1 SGHVS and CDR2 FQNEAQ. The CDR3 loop spans 16 amino acids. The CDR3 DNA reads TGTGCCAGCAGCTTAGCGAAGGGACAGGGCAACTATGGCTACACCTTC. It is translated as CASSLAKGQGNYGYTF.

This chain connects TRBV5-1 to TRBJ2-5; D ambiguous. From germline, CDR1 is SGHRS and CDR2 YFSETQ. V shed 5 bases and J shed 4 bases, with 12 bases lying between them. The CDR3 is 13 residues long. Here the CDR3 DNA reads TGCGCCAGCAGAGGAGACCCACGAGAGACCCAGTACTTC. Its translation is CASRGDPRETQYF.

The chain employs TRBV19 and TRBJ2-1, with D maybe TRBD2 (5 bases). This CDR3 is 14 amino acids long. With 11 bases removed from V and 0 bases from J, the gap between germline ends came to 14 bases. Per the germline V gene, CDR1 is LNHDA and CDR2 is SQIVND (reference sequence). CDR3 DNA sequence: TGTGCCGCAGGTGCGGGCGGCTCCTACAATGAGCAGTTCTTC. Amino acid sequence: CAAGAGGSYNEQFF.

Turning to this clone: The identical CDR3 is also encoded by other nucleotide sequences in the sample. The CDR3 nucleotides are TGCGCCAGCAGCAGGCACGCAGGCTACCAAGAGACCCAGTACTTC. Its protein is CASSRHAGYQETQYF. The chain combines TRBV5-1 with TRBJ2-5; unclear D gene. With 4 bases removed from V and 0 bases from J, the gap between germline ends came to 13 bases. CDR3 length: 15 amino acids. Per the germline V gene, CDR1 is SGHRS and CDR2 is YFSETQ.

This chain uses TRBV20-1 with TRBJ1-2; D is perhaps TRBD1 (5 bases). V lost 6 bases to trimming and J lost 7 bases, with 12 bases between them. The CDR3 length is 11 residues. CDR1 and CDR2 (germline): DFQATT, SNEGSKA (reference sequence). Here the CDR3 DNA reads TGCAGTGCCCCTAGACAGAGTGGCTACACCTTC. Its protein product is CSAPRQSGYTF.

This chain joins TRBV2 and TRBJ2-7, with TRBD2 matching over 14 bases. Per the germline V gene, CDR1 is SNHLY and CDR2 is FYNNEI. CDR3 length: 15 residues. V lost 6 bases to trimming and J lost 3 bases; unmatched junction nucleotides: 4. CDR3 amino acids: CASSGGLAGVYEQYF. CDR3 bases: TGTGCCAGCAGCGGGGGACTAGCGGGGGTCTACGAGCAGTACTTC.

In its sample, this clone was seen a few times. The rearrangement joins TRBV30 to TRBJ1-1; TRBD1 might be the D (6 bases). The CDR3 runs 14 residues. The germline CDR1 and CDR2 sequences are GTSNPN and SVGIG (reference sequence). V was shortened by 3 bases and J by 10 bases, with 21 bases between the two germline ends. CDR3 in amino acids: CAWSQGGAIARAFF. The CDR3, as DNA: TGTGCCTGGAGCCAAGGGGGGGCAATTGCCCGAGCTTTCTTT. The full variable domain, in which reference TRBV30 and TRBJ1-1 provide the parts outside the CDR3, is SQTIHQWPATLVQPVGSPLSLECTVEGTSNPNLYWYRQAAGRGLQLLFYSVGIGQISSEVPQNLSASRPQDRQFILSSKKLLLSDSGFYLCAWSQGGAIARAFFGQGTRLTVV.

The chain combines TRBV11-2 with TRBJ2-7, with 8 bases fitting TRBD2. Germline V gene data show CDR1 as SGHAT and CDR2 as FQNNGV. The CDR3 totals 19 residues. Losses at the gene ends were 4 bases for V and 3 bases for J; bases not matched to a gene: 20. The CDR3 loop is CASSSPGRAGGVRYYEQYF. The CDR3 coding sequence is TGTGCCAGCAGCTCCCCGGGGAGGGCGGGAGGAGTTAGGTACTACGAGCAGTACTTC. The full variable domain, in which reference TRBV11-2 and TRBJ2-7 provide the parts outside the CDR3, is EAGVAQSPRYKIIEKRQSVAFWCNPISGHATLYWYQQILGQGPKLLIQFQNNGVVDDSQLPKDRFSAERLKGVDSTLKIQPAKLEDSAVYLCASSSPGRAGGVRYYEQYFGPGTRLTVT.

This chain joins TRBV10-2 and TRBJ2-5; 8 bases agree with TRBD1. CDR3 length: 18 residues. Germline CDR1 and CDR2: WSHSY and SAAADI. V lost 5 bases, J lost 3 bases, and 17 bases stayed unmatched. CDR3 bases: TGCGCCAGCAGTCTACTGAGTGTCCGGACAGGGCGTGAAGAGACCCAGTACTTC. Amino acid sequence: CASSLLSVRTGREETQYF.

This clone came up a few times. The junction does not match germline at one end; this may be a read error. V and J are TRBV30 and TRBJ2-2; a possible D gene is TRBD1 (6 bases). The CDR3 covers 16 residues. Germline values: CDR1 GTSNPN, CDR2 SVGIG (reference sequence). The CDR3 DNA sequence: TGTGCCTGGAGCTGGGGGCTCGCACTGGGGCACCGGGGAGCTGTTTTT. It is translated as CAWSWGLALGHRGAVF. The complete variable domain, with remaining parts taken from reference TRBV30 and TRBJ2-2, reads SQTIHQWPATLVQPVGSPLSLECTVEGTSNPNLYWYRQAAGRGLQLLFYSVGIGQISSEVPQNLSASRPQDRQFILSSKKLLLSDSGFYLCAWSWGLALGHRGAVFGEGSRLTVL.